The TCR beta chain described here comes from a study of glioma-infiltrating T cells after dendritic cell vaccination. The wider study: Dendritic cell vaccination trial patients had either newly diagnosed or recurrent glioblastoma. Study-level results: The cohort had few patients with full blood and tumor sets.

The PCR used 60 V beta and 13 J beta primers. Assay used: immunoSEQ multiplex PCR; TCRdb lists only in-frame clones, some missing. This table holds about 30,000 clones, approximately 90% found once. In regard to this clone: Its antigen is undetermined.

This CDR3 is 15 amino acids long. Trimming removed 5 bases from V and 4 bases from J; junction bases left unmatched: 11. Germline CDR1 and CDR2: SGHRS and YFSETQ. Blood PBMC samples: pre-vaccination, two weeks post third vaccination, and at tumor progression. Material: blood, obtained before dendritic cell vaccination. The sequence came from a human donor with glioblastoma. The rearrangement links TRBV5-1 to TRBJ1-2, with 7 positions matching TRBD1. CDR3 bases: TGCGCCAGCAGGGGAATGGGACAGACCCCCTATGGCTACACCTTC. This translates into CASRGMGQTPYGYTF.